The 26 T cell receptor beta chains in this list originate from one sample, sequenced in a study of CD8 T cells in ankylosing spondylitis. A single record per CDR3 protein comes from TCRdb applying MiXCR to the 5' RACE reads. The sample lists approximately 200,000 distinct CDR3 sequences, 10% to 15% seen once, with 9.5% to 12% in the top ten. Sequencing was performed on blood, either unsorted or a sorted T cell fraction (not recorded which). The source is a female donor with ankylosing spondylitis or in good health (not recorded which).

This clonotype occurred many times. This sequence joins TRBV6-2 or TRBV6-3 and TRBJ2-5, with a tentative D call TRBD1 (5 bases). V dropped 2 bases and J dropped 1 base, with 8 bases sitting between them. Germline V gives CDR1 MNHEY, CDR2 SVGEGT. The CDR3 consists of 14 residues. In nucleotides, the CDR3 is TGTGCCAGCAGTTACCAGGGCGGCCAAGAGACCCAGTACTTC. Its protein is CASSYQGGQETQYF.

This clonotype was counted at least ten times. The chain recombines TRBV5-1 with TRBJ1-2; D call uncertain. Trimming removed 0 bases at V and 9 bases at J, with 12 bases between. Germline V CDR1 and CDR2: SGHRS, YFSETQ. CDR3 size: 13 residues. The CDR3 reads CASSLGVRDSYTF. The CDR3 bases are TGCGCCAGCAGCTTGGGCGTCCGGGATAGCTACACCTTC.

The chain has TRBV11-2 and TRBJ1-3, with a tentative D call TRBD1 (5 bases). V was trimmed by 5 bases and J by 0 bases, leaving 14 bases between them. This CDR3 is 16 amino acids long. Germline assignment: CDR1 SGHAT and CDR2 FQNNGV. CDR3 nucleotides: TGTGCCAGCAGCCAGAGGGACGGCAGCTCTGGAAACACCATATATTTT. Encoded protein: CASSQRDGSSGNTIYF.

This clonotype was picked up many times. The gene calls are TRBV3-1 and TRBJ2-1; 12 bases map to TRBD2. V trimming: 1 base; J trimming: 8 bases; junction bases outside the gene matches: 3. The V gene's germline CDR1 is LGHDT and CDR2 YNNKEL (reference sequence). The CDR3 loop spans 15 amino acids. The CDR3 reads CASSQGLAGVDEQFF. In DNA, the CDR3 is TGTGCCAGCAGCCAAGGACTAGCGGGAGTAGATGAGCAGTTCTTC.

The sample holds many counts of this clonotype. The chain employs TRBV29-1 and TRBJ1-1; D remains unclear. The ends were cut back, 4 bases at V and 4 bases at J, with 13 bases in the middle. The CDR3 is 13 amino acids. Per germline, CDR1 SQVTM and CDR2 ANQGSEA. The CDR3 DNA follows: TGCAGCGTTGTTATAAGAAGGAGCACTGAAGCTTTCTTT. Its protein is CSVVIRRSTEAFF.

This clonotype was seen repeatedly, ten times or more. The J gene is TRBJ1-4, the V gene TRBV29-1; unclear D gene. The germline gives CDR1 SQVTM, CDR2 ANQGSEA. V was trimmed by 4 bases and J by 1 base, leaving 13 bases between them. This CDR3 is built from 15 residues. The CDR3 here is CSVARGGQTNEKLFF. CDR3 coding DNA: TGCAGCGTTGCGAGAGGTGGGCAAACTAATGAAAAACTGTTTTTT.

This clonotype was counted only a few times. For the CDR3, the DNA is TGTGCCTGGAGGGAGGGGGCTAGCGGGAGTAATGAGCAGTTCTTC. Protein sequence: CAWREGASGSNEQFF. The V call is TRBV30, the J call TRBJ2-1; 10 bases match TRBD2. The CDR3 covers 15 residues. The junction had 9 bases not matched to a gene; V was cut back by 3 bases and J by 7 bases. CDR1 and CDR2 from the germline V gene are GTSNPN and SVGIG (reference sequence).

This clonotype appeared many times. The J gene is TRBJ2-6, the V gene TRBV29-1; D unresolved. Per germline, CDR1 SQVTM and CDR2 ANQGSEA. This CDR3 region has 13 residues. V was shortened by 6 bases and J by 0 bases, with 6 bases between the two germline ends. This chain's CDR3 is CSVSHSGANVLTF. The DNA for the CDR3 is TGCAGCGTCTCGCACTCTGGGGCCAACGTCCTGACTTTC.

A note on this clonotype: A single base separates this from a much larger clone, so it may be a read error. This chain connects TRBV12-3 or TRBV12-4 to TRBJ1-5; a possible D gene is TRBD1 (5 bases). This CDR3 contains 15 residues. The CDR3 DNA is TGTGCCAGCAGTTTAGGGGGACCTAGCAATCAGTCCCAGCATTTT. Translating gives CASSLGGPSNQSQHF.

CDR3 sequence reads: CASNDVQGTTKLFF. DNA for the CDR3: TGTGCCAGCAATGATGTACAGGGGACCACTAAACTGTTTTTT. The J gene is TRBJ1-4, the V gene TRBV2, with 7 bases lining up with TRBD1. Germline CDR1 SNHLY, CDR2 FYNNEI. After removal of 7 bases from V and 11 bases from J, the junction contained 13 bases not matched to a gene. The CDR3 consists of 14 residues.

This clonotype was seen only a few times. This chain links TRBV4-1 with TRBJ2-2, with D maybe TRBD1 (5 bases). V was pared by 1 base and J by 2 bases, with 11 bases between. The CDR3 consists of 16 residues. CDR1 and CDR2 (germline): MGHRA, YSYEKL. In nucleotides, the CDR3 is TGCGCCAGCAGCCAAGTGCCAGGGTCTAACACCGGGGAGCTGTTTTTT. It is translated as CASSQVPGSNTGELFF.

The chain joins TRBV5-4 to TRBJ2-2; the D gene could be TRBD1 or TRBD2 (5 bases each). V was cut by 7 bases and J by 1 base, with 11 bases left in between. CDR1 is SGHNT, CDR2 YYREEE, per germline (reference sequence). CDR3 length: 14 residues. CDR3 sequence reads: CASGGPLNTGELFF. The CDR3 DNA sequence: TGTGCCAGCGGGGGACCTTTGAACACCGGGGAGCTGTTTTTT.

A note on this clonotype: A much larger clone sits a single nucleotide away, making a read error possible. The chain combines TRBV9 with TRBJ2-7; 7 bases agree with TRBD2. This CDR3 contains 13 residues. CDR1 is SGDLS, CDR2 YYNGEE, per germline. The CDR3 protein is CAISGASDYEQYF. DNA for the CDR3: TGTGCCATCAGCGGGGCCTCGGACTACGAGCAGTACTTC.

The chain uses TRBV5-1 and TRBJ2-1, with D uncertain. Per the germline V gene, CDR1 is SGHRS and CDR2 is YFSETQ. The V end lost 3 bases, the J end lost 8 bases, and 24 bases lay between the germline ends. This CDR3 has 17 amino acids. For the CDR3, the DNA is TGCGCCAGCAGCTCGGCCGTCGGCCCGATCGCCGGTCATGAGCAGTTCTTC. Its protein product is CASSSAVGPIAGHEQFF.

The chain recombines TRBV9 with TRBJ2-1; D unclear. V lost 4 bases, J lost 2 bases, and 13 bases lay in between. The CDR3 totals 15 residues. The V gene's germline CDR1 is SGDLS and CDR2 YYNGEE. The CDR3 reads CASSPSSRPYNEQFF. The CDR3 coding sequence is TGTGCCAGCAGCCCCAGTAGTAGACCCTACAATGAGCAGTTCTTC.

Many counts were recorded for this clonotype. V gene TRBV7-9 combines with J gene TRBJ1-6, with D tentatively TRBD1 (5 bases). Germline V gene data show CDR1 as SEHNR and CDR2 as FQNEAQ (reference sequence). V shed 3 bases and J shed 6 bases, with 12 bases lying between them. This CDR3 has 15 amino acids. The CDR3 sequence is CASSLGPGSNSPLHF. Written as DNA, the CDR3 is TGTGCCAGCAGCTTGGGACCTGGGAGTAATTCACCCCTCCACTTT.

This clonotype was recorded many times. This chain joins TRBV11-3 and TRBJ2-3, with D uncertain. Trimming took 4 bases from V and 5 from J, leaving 13 bases between them. The germline CDR1 and CDR2 sequences are SGHNT and YENEEA. The CDR3 is made up of 14 amino acids. For the CDR3, the DNA is TGTGCCAGCAGCTGGACCCCCTTCCGAGATACGCAGTATTTT. This codes for CASSWTPFRDTQYF. The full variable domain, completed using reference TRBV11-3 and TRBJ2-3, is EAGVVQSPRYKIIEKKQPVAFWCNPISGHNTLYWYLQNLGQGPELLIRYENEEAVDDSQLPKDRFSAERLKGVDSTLKIQPAELGDSAVYLCASSWTPFRDTQYFGPGTRLTVL.

This clonotype has ten or more counts. The chain couples TRBV12-3 or TRBV12-4 to TRBJ2-6, with D unclear. Trimming removed 3 bases from V and 2 bases from J, with 11 bases in between. The CDR3 contains 16 residues. CDR3 sequence reads: CASSFALGAGANVLTF. DNA for the CDR3: TGTGCCAGCAGTTTCGCGTTGGGTGCTGGGGCCAACGTCCTGACTTTC.

This clonotype was detected ten times or more. The V and J genes are TRBV7-2 and TRBJ2-7; 7 bases line up with TRBD1. CDR3 length: 16 amino acids. J was trimmed by 1 base and V by 4 bases; bases with no gene match: 10. CDR1 SGHTA and CDR2 FQGNSA come from the germline V gene. CDR3 nucleotide sequence: TGTGCCAGCAGCTCGGATCACCAACAGGGGTCCTACGAGCAGTACTTC. Amino acid sequence: CASSSDHQQGSYEQYF.

With regard to this clonotype: With a much larger clone just one base away, this may be a read error. The chain joins TRBV7-6 to TRBJ2-2; TRBD1 matches 7 bases. CDR1 and CDR2 (germline): SGHVS, FNYEAQ. CDR3 length equals 17 residues. The DNA of the CDR3 is TGTGCCAACAGCCCCCGACAGGGCAGTATAGCGACCGGGGAGCTGTTTTTT. Protein product: CANSPRQGSIATGELFF. Supplemented by reference TRBV7-6 and TRBJ2-2, the full variable domain reads GAGVSQSPRYKVTKRGQDVALRCDPISGHVSLYWYRQALGQGPEFLTYFNYEAQQDKSGLPNDRFSAERPEGSISTLTIQRTEQRDSAMYRCANSPRQGSIATGELFFGEGSRLTVL.

There are many counts of this clonotype. V is TRBV4-1 and J is TRBJ1-5, with a weak D call TRBD1 (5 bases). V was cut by 0 bases and J by 8 bases, with 14 bases left in between. This CDR3 has 15 amino acids. Germline CDR1 and CDR2: MGHRA and YSYEKL. The CDR3 region has the DNA TGCGCCAGCAGCCAAGATGGGGCGGGGTGGGAGCCCCAGCATTTT. Translation: CASSQDGAGWEPQHF.

This clonotype appeared many times. The chain has TRBV27 and TRBJ2-5, with no clear D. Trimming took off 3 bases at V and 4 bases at J, with 15 bases between the two ends. The CDR3 totals 15 residues. Germline V gene sequence: CDR1 MNHEY, CDR2 SMNVEV (reference sequence). The CDR3 reads CASSLNRIGGETQYF. DNA for the CDR3: TGTGCCAGCAGTTTGAATCGAATAGGTGGAGAGACCCAGTACTTC.

This rearrangement joins TRBV4-2 to TRBJ2-7; possibly TRBD2 for D (5 bases). Germline CDR1 is LGHNA and CDR2 is YNFKEQ. The CDR3 sequence is 18 residues long. Trimming removed 3 bases at V and 4 bases at J, with 25 bases between. CDR3 in amino acids: CASSHNPSRTAGGYEQYF. The DNA of the CDR3 is TGTGCCAGCAGCCACAACCCTTCGCGGACGGCCGGCGGGTACGAGCAGTACTTC.

This clonotype was counted at least ten times. The chain employs TRBV6-2 or TRBV6-3 and TRBJ2-1; D is uncertain. Trimming removed 0 bases at V and 5 bases at J, with 8 bases between. The CDR3 is 14 amino acids. CDR1 MNHEY and CDR2 SVGEGT come from the germline V gene. The CDR3 nucleotides are TGTGCCAGCAGTTACTCGATCCACGACAATGAGCAGTTCTTC. Protein: CASSYSIHDNEQFF.

In this sample, this clonotype turned up many times. The chain joins TRBV28 to TRBJ1-5, with a tentative D call TRBD1 (5 bases). Germline CDR1 MDHEN, CDR2 SYDVKM. The length of the CDR3 is 16 residues. V shed 7 bases and J shed 1 base, with 17 bases lying between them. CDR3 residues: CASMRPNWGSNQPQHF. The CDR3 bases are TGTGCCAGCATGAGACCCAACTGGGGGAGCAATCAGCCCCAGCATTTT.

The chain recombines TRBV7-8 with TRBJ1-6, with D uncertain. Germline CDR1 and CDR2: SGHVS and FQNEAQ. Trimming pared 1 base from V and 7 bases from J, leaving 14 bases between. This CDR3 spans 16 amino acids. The CDR3 bases are TGTGCCAGCAGCTTAGAAGGACGCCAGCCCAATTCACCCCTCCACTTT. Its protein is CASSLEGRQPNSPLHF.